What follows are 12 T cell receptor beta chains derived from one specimen sequenced in a study of blood T cell repertoires in COVID-19. Here immunoSEQ multiplex PCR was the method, and the copy in TCRdb shows in-frame clones only, minus some. The profile shows 150,000 to 200,000 clones, around 89% of them singletons. Material for sequencing was peripheral blood. The receptors stem from a woman in her twenties or thirties with acute or convalescent COVID-19.

The V call is TRBV19, the J call TRBJ2-4, with 11 positions matching TRBD2. CDR1 and CDR2 (germline): LNHDA, SQIVND (reference sequence). The CDR3 spans 17 residues. J lost 0 bases, V lost 6 bases, and 7 bases had no gene match. CDR3 nucleotide sequence: TGTGCCAGTAGGACCGGGACTAGCGGCTTAGCCAAAAACATTCAGTACTTC. The encoded protein is CASRTGTSGLAKNIQYF. Variable domain in full (rest from reference TRBV19 and TRBJ2-4): DGGITQSPKYLFRKEGQNVTLSCEQNLNHDAMYWYRQDPGQGLRLIYYSQIVNDFQKGDIAEGYSVSREKKESFPLTVTSAQKNPTAFYLCASRTGTSGLAKNIQYFGAGTRLSVL.

The chain combines TRBV10-3 with TRBJ2-1, with D uncertain. Trimming stripped 3 bases from V and 10 bases from J, with 16 bases between. CDR1 is ENHRY and CDR2 is SYGVKD in the germline V gene. CDR3 length: 14 amino acids. The CDR3 nucleotides are TGTGCCATCAGTGAAACCCTCCTAGGCGGCGAGCAGTTCTTC. The encoded protein is CAISETLLGGEQFF.

The rearrangement links TRBV5-1 to TRBJ1-5; D remains unclear. Germline CDR1 and CDR2: SGHRS and YFSETQ. V was cut by 4 bases and J by 3 bases, with 8 bases left in between. This CDR3 has 13 amino acids. The CDR3 region is CASSREYNQPQHF. The CDR3 DNA reads as TGCGCCAGCAGCCGGGAGTACAATCAGCCCCAGCATTTT.

The sample holds one count of this clone. The rearrangement joins TRBV21-1 to TRBJ2-3; the table calls TRBD2, which could not be checked here. TRBV21-1 is a documented pseudogene. The CDR3 has 15 residues. CDR3 DNA sequence: TGTGCCAGCAGCAAAGGGCGGATTGGCACAGATACGCAGTATTTT. Translated: CASSKGRIGTDTQYF.

V is TRBV6-5 and J is TRBJ1-1, with D possibly TRBD1 on 6 matching bases. Trimming stripped 4 bases from V and 4 bases from J, with 13 bases between. The CDR3 totals 14 residues. The germline V gene has CDR1 MNHEY and CDR2 SVGAGI. The CDR3 loop reads CASSFHRDLTEAFF. The CDR3 DNA reads as TGTGCCAGCAGTTTCCACAGGGACCTCACTGAAGCTTTCTTT.

This clone was detected only once. The chain uses TRBV6-5 and TRBJ1-5; possibly TRBD1 for D (6 bases). V lost 6 bases and J 3 bases, leaving 15 bases between the germline ends. This CDR3 is built from 15 residues. Germline lookup yields CDR1 MNHEY and CDR2 SVGAGI. CDR3: CASRRPRTDNQPQHF. The CDR3 bases are TGTGCCAGCAGAAGACCGCGGACAGACAATCAGCCCCAGCATTTT.

The chain has TRBV12-3 or TRBV12-4 and TRBJ1-1, with D tentatively TRBD1 (5 bases). This CDR3 region has 12 residues. The V end was cut by 4 bases, the J end by 3 bases, with 6 bases between. CDR3 sequence: CASSWGYTEAFF. The DNA for the CDR3 is TGTGCCAGCAGTTGGGGCTACACTGAAGCTTTCTTT.

V and J are TRBV24-1 and TRBJ1-5; no definite D call. Germline V gene sequence: CDR1 KGHDR, CDR2 SFDVKD. The CDR3 is 14 residues long. V was shortened by 4 bases and J by 6 bases, with 12 bases between the two germline ends. This CDR3 reads CATSEGESSQPQHF. In nucleotides, the CDR3 is TGTGCCACCAGTGAGGGCGAGTCATCTCAGCCCCAGCATTTT.

The chain combines TRBV4-2 with TRBJ2-2, with 8 nucleotides matching TRBD2. The ends lost 1 base at V and 5 bases at J; junction bases unmatched: 9. The CDR3 length is 17 residues. Germline assignment: CDR1 LGHNA and CDR2 YNFKEQ. CDR3 amino acids: CASSQVGGGRDTGELFF. In DNA, the CDR3 is TGTGCCAGCAGCCAAGTAGGCGGGGGGAGGGATACCGGGGAGCTGTTTTTT.

The CDR3 DNA reads as TGTGCCAGCAGCAAAAAGGGCCGACTAGTCACCGGGGAGCTGTTTTTT. Translation: CASSKKGRLVTGELFF. This chain connects TRBV21-1 to TRBJ2-2; TRBD2 reflects the table's D call only, with no check against the DNA. TRBV21-1 represents a pseudogene. There are 16 residues in the CDR3.

This chain links TRBV9 with TRBJ2-5; weak D call: TRBD2 (7 bases). The CDR3 spans 15 residues. V was clipped by 0 bases and J by 2 bases, with 11 bases between them. CDR1 is SGDLS and CDR2 is YYNGEE in the germline V gene. CDR3 in DNA: TGTGCCAGCAGCGTAGGGGGAGGGGGACAAGAGACCCAGTACTTC. Translating gives CASSVGGGGQETQYF. Full variable domain (outside the CDR3, taken from reference TRBV9 and TRBJ2-5): DSGVTQTPKHLITATGQRVTLRCSPRSGDLSVYWYQQSLDQGLQFLIQYYNGEERAKGNILERFSAQQFPDLHSELNLSSLELGDSALYFCASSVGGGGQETQYFGPGTRLLVL.

This clone was counted once. The chain links TRBV20-1 to TRBJ2-7; no definite D call. The CDR3 extends over 11 amino acids. V lost 2 bases and J lost 3, with 5 bases in between. In germline, CDR1 is DFQATT, CDR2 SNEGSKA (reference sequence). CDR3 in amino acids: CSARPGYEQYF. Here the CDR3 DNA reads TGCAGTGCTAGACCCGGCTACGAGCAGTACTTC.